This T cell receptor beta chain is drawn from a study of regulatory T cells in long-lasting Graves disease. Time point indicated: persistent/refractory GD, antithyroid drugs over 5 years with positive TRAb. There was RNA extracted from PBMCs, and the TCR library was made from it. This CDR3 has 15 amino acids. V lost 6 bases and J lost 6; bases outside the gene matches: 7. Germline CDR1 and CDR2: LGHDT and YNNKEL (reference sequence). For TCR beta, libraries came from iRepertoire HTBI primers and Arm-PCR of CDR3 regions. TCRdb used MiXCR to reprocess the multiplex PCR reads, holding one entry per CDR3 protein. The sample has about 420,000 distinct CDR3 sequences; 23% are singletons.

The TCR sequence derives from a female donor with Graves disease. This chain links TRBV3-1 with TRBJ2-4; 11 bases are a match to TRBD2. Source: peripheral blood mononuclear cells (PBMCs), taken when the disease was refractory, from a patient treated with antithyroid drugs. For the CDR3, the DNA is TGTGCCAGCAGACTAGCGGGAGAGGCAGGAAACATTCAGTACTTC. As protein: CASRLAGEAGNIQYF.